The TCR beta chain under discussion was sequenced for a study of cytomegalovirus exposure and HLA in healthy donors. In the PCR, 60 Vbeta and 13 Jbeta primers were used. Profiled with immunoSEQ multiplex PCR; TCRdb holds only in-frame clones, not every one. The sample has about 73,000 clones, 60% to 75% seen once. Germline V gene sequence: CDR1 SGHDT, CDR2 YYEEEE. Trimming cost V 0 bases and J 8 bases; bases outside gene matches: 3. CDR3 length: 15 amino acids. The sample taken for sequencing was PBMCs. V usage is TRBV5-6 and J usage is TRBJ1-4; TRBD1 agrees at 11 bases. The source of this sequence is a man between 70 and 80 years old in good health and CMV-seronegative. The CDR3 is CASSLAGTGGEKLFF. The CDR3 DNA sequence: TGTGCCAGCAGCTTGGCGGGGACAGGGGGAGAAAAACTGTTTTTT.